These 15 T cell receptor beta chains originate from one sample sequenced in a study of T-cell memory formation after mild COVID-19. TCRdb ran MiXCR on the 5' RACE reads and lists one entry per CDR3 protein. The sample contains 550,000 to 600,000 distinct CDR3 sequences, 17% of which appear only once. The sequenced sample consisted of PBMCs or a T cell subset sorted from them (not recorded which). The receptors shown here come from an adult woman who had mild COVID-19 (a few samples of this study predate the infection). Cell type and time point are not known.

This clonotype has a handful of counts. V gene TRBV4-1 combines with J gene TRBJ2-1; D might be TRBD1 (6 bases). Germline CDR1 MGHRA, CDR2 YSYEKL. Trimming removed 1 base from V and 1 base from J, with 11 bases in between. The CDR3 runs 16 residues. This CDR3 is CASSQGWGPSYNEQFF. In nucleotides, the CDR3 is TGCGCCAGCAGCCAAGGTTGGGGGCCTTCCTACAATGAGCAGTTCTTC.

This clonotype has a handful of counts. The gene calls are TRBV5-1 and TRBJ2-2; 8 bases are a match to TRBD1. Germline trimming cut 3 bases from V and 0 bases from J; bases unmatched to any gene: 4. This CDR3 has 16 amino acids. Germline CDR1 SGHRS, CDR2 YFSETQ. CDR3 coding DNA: TGCGCCAGCAGCTGGGGGACAGGCCCGAACACCGGGGAGCTGTTTTTT. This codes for CASSWGTGPNTGELFF.

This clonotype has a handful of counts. The CDR3 sequence is CASSHLLAGAETQYF. The CDR3 DNA sequence: TGTGCCAGCAGCCACCTACTAGCGGGGGCTGAGACCCAGTACTTC. This chain uses TRBV3-1 with TRBJ2-5; 11 nucleotides match TRBD2. There are 15 residues in the CDR3. The J segment lost 5 bases and the V segment lost 3 bases, leaving 5 bases of the junction unmatched. The germline V gene has CDR1 LGHDT and CDR2 YNNKEL (reference sequence).

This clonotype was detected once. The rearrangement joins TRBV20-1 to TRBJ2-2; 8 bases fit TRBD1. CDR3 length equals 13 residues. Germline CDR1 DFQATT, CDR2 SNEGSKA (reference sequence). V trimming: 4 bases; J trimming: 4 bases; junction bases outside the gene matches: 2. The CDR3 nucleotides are TGCAGTGCTACCAGGGGGCCCACCGGGGAGCTGTTTTTT. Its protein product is CSATRGPTGELFF.

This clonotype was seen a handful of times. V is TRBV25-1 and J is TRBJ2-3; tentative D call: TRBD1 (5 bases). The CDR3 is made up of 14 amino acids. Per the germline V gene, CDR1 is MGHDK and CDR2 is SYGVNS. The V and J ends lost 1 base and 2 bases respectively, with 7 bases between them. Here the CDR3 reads CASSEWTFTDTQYF. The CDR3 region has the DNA TGTGCCAGCAGTGAATGGACATTCACAGATACGCAGTATTTT.

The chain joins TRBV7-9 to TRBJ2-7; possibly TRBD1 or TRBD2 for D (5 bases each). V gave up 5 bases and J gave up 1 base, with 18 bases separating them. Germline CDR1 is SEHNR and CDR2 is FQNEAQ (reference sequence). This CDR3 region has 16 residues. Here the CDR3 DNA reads TGTGCCAGCAGCCCTATATCCGGGACGGATTCCTACGAGCAGTACTTC. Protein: CASSPISGTDSYEQYF.

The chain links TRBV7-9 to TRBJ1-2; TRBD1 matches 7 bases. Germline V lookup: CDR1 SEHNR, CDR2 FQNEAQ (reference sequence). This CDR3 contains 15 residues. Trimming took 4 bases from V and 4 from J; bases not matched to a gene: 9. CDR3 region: CASSSGDSETYGYTF. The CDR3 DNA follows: TGTGCCAGCAGCTCGGGGGACAGCGAAACCTATGGCTACACCTTC.

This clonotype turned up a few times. The chain's CDR3 is CATSRGTAGNTIYF. CDR3 bases: TGTGCCACCAGCAGGGGGACAGCTGGAAACACCATATATTTT. The chain employs TRBV15 and TRBJ1-3; 7 positions agree with TRBD1. The CDR3 loop spans 14 amino acids. Germline V gene data show CDR1 as LNHNV and CDR2 as YYDKDF (reference sequence). V was clipped by 3 bases and J by 2 bases; unmatched bases: 1.

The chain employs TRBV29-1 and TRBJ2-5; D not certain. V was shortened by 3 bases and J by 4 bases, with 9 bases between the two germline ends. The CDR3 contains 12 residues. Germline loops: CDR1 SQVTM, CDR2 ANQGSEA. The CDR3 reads CSVDLVPETQYF. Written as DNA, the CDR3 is TGCAGCGTTGATCTAGTCCCAGAGACCCAGTACTTC.

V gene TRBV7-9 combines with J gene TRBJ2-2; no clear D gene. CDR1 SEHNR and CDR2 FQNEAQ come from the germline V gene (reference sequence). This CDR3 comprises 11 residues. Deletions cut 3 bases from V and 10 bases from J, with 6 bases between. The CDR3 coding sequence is TGTGCCAGCAGCTTTAGGGAGGAGCTGTTTTTT. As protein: CASSFREELFF.

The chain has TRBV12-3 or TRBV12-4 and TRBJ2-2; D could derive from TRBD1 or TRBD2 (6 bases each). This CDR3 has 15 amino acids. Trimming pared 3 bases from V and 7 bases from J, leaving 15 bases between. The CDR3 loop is CASSFQAGEVGELFF. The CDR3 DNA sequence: TGTGCCAGCAGTTTTCAGGCAGGGGAGGTCGGGGAGCTGTTTTTT.

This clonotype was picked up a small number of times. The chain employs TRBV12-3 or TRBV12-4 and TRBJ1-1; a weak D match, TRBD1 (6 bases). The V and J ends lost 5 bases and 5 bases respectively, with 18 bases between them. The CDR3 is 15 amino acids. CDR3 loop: CASSRNRGALTEAFF. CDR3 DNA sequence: TGTGCCAGCAGTCGGAATCGGGGGGCGCTTACTGAAGCTTTCTTT.

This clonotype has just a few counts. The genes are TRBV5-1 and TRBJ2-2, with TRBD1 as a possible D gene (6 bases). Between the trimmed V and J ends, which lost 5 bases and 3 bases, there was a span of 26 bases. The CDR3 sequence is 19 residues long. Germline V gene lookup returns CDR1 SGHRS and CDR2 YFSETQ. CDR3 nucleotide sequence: TGCGCCAGCAGTAGCTCCCGCGGACAGACGCTGAAGGACACCGGGGAGCTGTTTTTT. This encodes CASSSSRGQTLKDTGELFF.

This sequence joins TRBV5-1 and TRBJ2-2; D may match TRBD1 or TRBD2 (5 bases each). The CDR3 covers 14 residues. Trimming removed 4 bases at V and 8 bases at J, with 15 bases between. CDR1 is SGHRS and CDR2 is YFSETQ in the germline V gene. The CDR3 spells CASSLGESGGELFF. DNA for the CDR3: TGCGCCAGCAGCCTGGGGGAAAGCGGAGGGGAGCTGTTTTTT.

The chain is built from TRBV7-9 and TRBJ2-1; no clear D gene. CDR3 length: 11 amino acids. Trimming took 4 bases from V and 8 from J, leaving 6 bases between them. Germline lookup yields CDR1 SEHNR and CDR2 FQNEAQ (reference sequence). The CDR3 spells CASSSYDEQFF. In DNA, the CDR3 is TGTGCCAGCAGCTCTTATGATGAGCAGTTCTTC.